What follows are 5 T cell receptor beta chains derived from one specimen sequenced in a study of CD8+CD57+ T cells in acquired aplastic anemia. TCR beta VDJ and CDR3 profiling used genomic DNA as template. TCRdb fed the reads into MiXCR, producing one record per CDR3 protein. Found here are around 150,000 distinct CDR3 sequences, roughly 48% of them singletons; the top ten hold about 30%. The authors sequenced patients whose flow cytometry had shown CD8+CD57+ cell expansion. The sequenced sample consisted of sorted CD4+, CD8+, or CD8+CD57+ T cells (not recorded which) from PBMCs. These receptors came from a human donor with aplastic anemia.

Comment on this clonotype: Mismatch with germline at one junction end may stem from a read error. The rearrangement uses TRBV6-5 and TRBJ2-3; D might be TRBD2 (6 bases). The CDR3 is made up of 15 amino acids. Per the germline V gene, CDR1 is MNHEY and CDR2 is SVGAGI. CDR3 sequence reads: CASSYSWRETDTRYF. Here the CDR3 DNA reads TGTGCCAGCAGTTACTCATGGAGGGAGACGGATACGCGGTATTTT.

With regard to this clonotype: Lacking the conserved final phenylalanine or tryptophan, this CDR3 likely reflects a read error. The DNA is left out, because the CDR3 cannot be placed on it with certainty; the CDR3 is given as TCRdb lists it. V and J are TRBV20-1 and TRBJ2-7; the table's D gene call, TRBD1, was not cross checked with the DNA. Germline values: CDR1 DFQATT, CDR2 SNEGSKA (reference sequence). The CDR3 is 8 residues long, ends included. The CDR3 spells CSAYTTPL.

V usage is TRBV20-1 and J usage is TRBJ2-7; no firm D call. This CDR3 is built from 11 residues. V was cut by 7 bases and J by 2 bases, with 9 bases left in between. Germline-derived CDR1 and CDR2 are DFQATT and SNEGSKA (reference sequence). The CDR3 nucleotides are TGCAGTGGAGAGTCCGCCTACGAGCAGTACTTC. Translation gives CSGESAYEQYF.

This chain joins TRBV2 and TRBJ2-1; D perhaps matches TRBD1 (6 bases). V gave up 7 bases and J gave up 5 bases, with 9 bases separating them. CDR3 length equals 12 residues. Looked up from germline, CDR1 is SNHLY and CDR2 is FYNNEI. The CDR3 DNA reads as TGTGCCAGCAAAGGGGGAGACAATGAGCAGTTCTTC. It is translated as CASKGGDNEQFF.

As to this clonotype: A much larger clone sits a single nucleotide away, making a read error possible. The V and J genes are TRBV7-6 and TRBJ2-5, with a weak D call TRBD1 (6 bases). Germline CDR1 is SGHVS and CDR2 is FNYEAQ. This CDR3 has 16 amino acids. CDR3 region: CASRNNVRGLQDTQYF. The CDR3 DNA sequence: TGTGCCAGCAGGAATAACGTCAGGGGCCTCCAAGATACCCAGTACTTC.